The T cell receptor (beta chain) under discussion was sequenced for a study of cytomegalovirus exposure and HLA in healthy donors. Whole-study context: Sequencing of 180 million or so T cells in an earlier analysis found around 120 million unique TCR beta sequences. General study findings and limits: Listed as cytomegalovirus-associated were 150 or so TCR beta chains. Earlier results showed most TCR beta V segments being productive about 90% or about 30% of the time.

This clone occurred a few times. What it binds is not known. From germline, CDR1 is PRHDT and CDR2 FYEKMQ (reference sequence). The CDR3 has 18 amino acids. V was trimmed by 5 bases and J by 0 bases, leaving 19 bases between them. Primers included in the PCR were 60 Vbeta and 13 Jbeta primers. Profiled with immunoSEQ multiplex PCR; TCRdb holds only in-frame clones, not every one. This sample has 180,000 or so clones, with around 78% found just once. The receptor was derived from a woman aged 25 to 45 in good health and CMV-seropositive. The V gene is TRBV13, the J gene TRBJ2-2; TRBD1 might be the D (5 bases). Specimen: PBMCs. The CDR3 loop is CASSVRSRAISNTGELFF. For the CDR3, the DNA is TGTGCCAGCAGCGTCCGTAGCAGGGCGATTTCGAACACCGGGGAGCTGTTTTTT.